The TCR beta chain described here comes from a study of immune evolution from preneoplasia to lung adenocarcinoma. This clone was counted only a few times. TCRdb keeps only in-frame clones here, not all; method: immunoSEQ multiplex PCR. The table includes tens of thousands of clones, 60% to 80% detected once. The sequence came from a person in their sixties with lung adenocarcinoma. The sample taken for sequencing was FFPE invasive lung adenocarcinoma tissue.

The CDR3 bases are TGTGCCAGCAGCAAAACAGGGGTGGGCACTGAAGCTTTCTTT. Residues: CASSKTGVGTEAFF. V gene TRBV7-9 combines with J gene TRBJ1-1; 7 bases line up with TRBD1. V lost 5 bases and J lost 4; bases outside the gene matches: 7. This CDR3 has 14 residues. The V gene's germline CDR1 is SEHNR and CDR2 FQNEAQ (reference sequence). Looking up the rest from reference TRBV7-9 and TRBJ1-1 gives the full variable domain: DTGVSQNPRHKITKRGQNVTFRCDPISEHNRLYWYRQTLGQGPEFLTYFQNEAQLEKSRLLSDRFSAERPKGSFSTLEIQRTEQGDSAMYLCASSKTGVGTEAFFGQGTRLTVV.